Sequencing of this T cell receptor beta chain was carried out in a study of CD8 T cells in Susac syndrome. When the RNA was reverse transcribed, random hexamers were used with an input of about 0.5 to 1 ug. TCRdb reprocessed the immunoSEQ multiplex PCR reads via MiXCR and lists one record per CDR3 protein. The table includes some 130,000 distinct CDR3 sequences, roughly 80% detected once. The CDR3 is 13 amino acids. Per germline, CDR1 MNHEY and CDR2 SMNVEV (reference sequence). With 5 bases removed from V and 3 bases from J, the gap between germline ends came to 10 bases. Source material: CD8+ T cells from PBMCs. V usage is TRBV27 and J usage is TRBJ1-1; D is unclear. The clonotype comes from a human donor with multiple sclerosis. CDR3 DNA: TGTGCCAGCAGTATCGTTGGGTACACTGAAGCTTTCTTT. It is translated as CASSIVGYTEAFF.